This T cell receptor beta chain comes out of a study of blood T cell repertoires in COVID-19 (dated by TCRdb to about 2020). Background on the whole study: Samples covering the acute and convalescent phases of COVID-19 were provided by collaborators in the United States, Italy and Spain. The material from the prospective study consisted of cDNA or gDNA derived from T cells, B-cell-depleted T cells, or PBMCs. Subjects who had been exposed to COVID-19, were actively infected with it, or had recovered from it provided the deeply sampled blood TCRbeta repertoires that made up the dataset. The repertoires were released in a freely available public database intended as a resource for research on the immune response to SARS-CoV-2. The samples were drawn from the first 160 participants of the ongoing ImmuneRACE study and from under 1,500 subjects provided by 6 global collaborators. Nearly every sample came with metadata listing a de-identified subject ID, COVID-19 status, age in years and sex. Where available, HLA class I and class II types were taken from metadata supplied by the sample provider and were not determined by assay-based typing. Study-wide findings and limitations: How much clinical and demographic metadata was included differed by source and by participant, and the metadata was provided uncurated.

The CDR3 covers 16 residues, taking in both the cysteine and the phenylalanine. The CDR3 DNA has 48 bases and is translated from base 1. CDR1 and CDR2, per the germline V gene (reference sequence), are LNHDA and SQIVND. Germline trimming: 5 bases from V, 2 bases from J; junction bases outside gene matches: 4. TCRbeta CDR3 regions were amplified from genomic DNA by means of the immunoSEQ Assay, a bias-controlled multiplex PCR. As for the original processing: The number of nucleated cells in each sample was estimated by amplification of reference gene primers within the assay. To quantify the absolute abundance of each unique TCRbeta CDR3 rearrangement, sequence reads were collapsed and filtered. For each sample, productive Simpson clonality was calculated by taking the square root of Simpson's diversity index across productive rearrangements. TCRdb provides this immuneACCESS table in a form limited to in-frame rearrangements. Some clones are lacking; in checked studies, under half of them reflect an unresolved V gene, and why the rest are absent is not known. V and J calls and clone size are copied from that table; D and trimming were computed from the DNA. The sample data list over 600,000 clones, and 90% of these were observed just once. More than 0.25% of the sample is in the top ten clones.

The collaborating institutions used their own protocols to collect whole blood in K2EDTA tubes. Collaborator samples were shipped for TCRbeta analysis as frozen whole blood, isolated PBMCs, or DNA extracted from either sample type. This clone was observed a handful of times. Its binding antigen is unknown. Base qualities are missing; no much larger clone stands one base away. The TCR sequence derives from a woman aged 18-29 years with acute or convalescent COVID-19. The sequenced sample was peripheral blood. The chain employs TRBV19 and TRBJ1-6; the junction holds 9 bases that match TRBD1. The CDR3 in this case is CASSGRDRAYNSPLHF. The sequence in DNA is TGTGCCAGTAGTGGGAGGGACAGGGCCTATAATTCACCCCTCCACTTT.